This T cell receptor (beta chain) appears in the sequencing data of a study of cytomegalovirus exposure and HLA in healthy donors. With V trimmed by 5 bases and J by 7 bases, 3 bases remained unmatched. Germline-derived CDR1 and CDR2 are SEHNR and FQNEAQ (reference sequence). CDR3 length: 12 amino acids. Amplification used 60 Vbeta primers and 13 Jbeta primers. Data came from immunoSEQ multiplex PCR; TCRdb stores just in-frame clones and leaves some out. The data show 150,000 to 200,000 clones, 60% to 85% seen once. For this clone: The antigen remains unidentified.

The study, taken as a whole, reports: Per published reports, the classifier diagnosed cytomegalovirus status with high specificity and sensitivity. Across donors, most TCRs were seen rarely, yet some public ones were widespread.

The chain is built from TRBV7-9 and TRBJ1-2; 8 bases are shared with TRBD1. The TCR was taken from a middle-aged woman in good health and CMV-seronegative. Sequenced material: PBMCs. The CDR3 protein is CASSRDRGGYTF. The CDR3 coding sequence is TGTGCCAGCAGCCGTGACAGGGGTGGCTACACCTTC.